This T cell receptor (beta chain) was sequenced during a study of blood T cell repertoires in COVID-19. For the study at large: Sites across the United States, Italy and Spain contributed samples from acute and convalescent COVID-19.

V shed 4 bases, J shed 3 bases, and the junction held 9 bases outside the gene matches. The germline V gene encodes CDR1 SGHNT and CDR2 YYREEE (reference sequence). This CDR3 is built from 15 residues. Sequencing was performed with immunoSEQ multiplex PCR; in TCRdb, only in-frame clones are kept and a portion is missing. The profile shows approximately 150,000 clones, around 85% of them singletons. Input material: peripheral blood. This sequence joins TRBV5-4 and TRBJ1-2, with TRBD1 matching over 7 bases. The source of this sequence is a man in his 70s with acute or convalescent COVID-19. The CDR3 DNA is TGTGCCAGCAGCGCCCGGGACAGACGAGACTATGGCTACACCTTC. The encoded protein is CASSARDRRDYGYTF.